Following are 5 T cell receptor beta chains from one sample sequenced in a study of T cells after yellow fever vaccination. Using its own MiXCR run on the 5' RACE reads, TCRdb lists one record per CDR3 protein. The table lists approximately 160,000 distinct CDR3 sequences, approximately 6.2% of them singletons. The sample in question was CD4+ T cells sorted from PBMCs, obtained on the day of the first yellow fever vaccination. The receptor source for this set is a man between 18 and 35 years old who received the YFV17D yellow fever vaccine.

The chain combines TRBV4-3 with TRBJ1-1; D remains ambiguous. The germline V gene encodes CDR1 LGHNA and CDR2 YSLEER. Trimming took off 1 base at V and 4 bases at J, with 13 bases between the two ends. The CDR3 length is 15 residues. The CDR3 nucleotides read TGCGCCAGCAGCCAAGGGTCCAGAATGAGCACTGAAGCTTTCTTT. The encoded protein is CASSQGSRMSTEAFF.

This clonotype was counted many times. V is TRBV12-3 or TRBV12-4 and J is TRBJ2-5; 12 bases fit TRBD2. This CDR3 contains 15 residues. The V and J ends lost 2 bases and 9 bases, in that order; junction bases with no gene match: 7. The CDR3 region is CASSLLAGGGAAQYF. CDR3 sequence (DNA): TGTGCCAGCAGTTTACTAGCGGGGGGGGGGGCGGCCCAGTACTTC.

This clonotype has a handful of counts. This rearrangement joins TRBV12-3 or TRBV12-4 to TRBJ2-5; 9 bases are a match to TRBD2. Trimming took 3 bases from V and 5 from J; bases not matched to a gene: 13. This CDR3 region has 17 residues. This CDR3 reads CASSLGFFSGGRETQYF. Written as DNA, the CDR3 is TGTGCCAGCAGTTTGGGGTTTTTTAGCGGGGGCAGGGAGACCCAGTACTTC.

This clonotype has a count of ten or more. This chain uses TRBV12-3 or TRBV12-4 with TRBJ2-2; D is undetermined. The CDR3 runs to 14 residues. V lost 5 bases and J lost 6, with 13 bases in between. CDR3 region: CASSVSVGSGELFF. CDR3 nucleotides: TGTGCCAGCAGTGTGTCAGTGGGATCCGGGGAGCTGTTTTTT.

This clonotype was seen at least ten times. The V call is TRBV4-2, the J call TRBJ2-5; D is undetermined. Germline CDR1 and CDR2: LGHNA and YNFKEQ. V was clipped by 3 bases and J by 2 bases, with 10 bases between them. The CDR3 extends over 14 amino acids. The CDR3 is CASSQNLGQETQYF. The CDR3 DNA reads as TGTGCCAGCAGCCAGAATCTTGGGCAAGAGACCCAGTACTTC.